The source of this T cell receptor (beta chain) is a study of T cells after yellow fever vaccination. Of note for this clonotype: Its antigen is unknown.

TCRdb passed the 5' RACE reads through MiXCR, listing each CDR3 protein once. Of some 390,000 distinct CDR3 sequences in the sample, approximately 18% were seen once. Trimming took 0 bases from V and 5 from J, leaving 13 bases between them. The CDR3 consists of 15 residues. Study-level points and caveats: Post-booster samples contained most primary-vaccination clones (approximately 95% CD4, around 90% CD8).

The sequence was collected from a man between 18 and 29 years old who received the YFV17D yellow fever vaccine. V usage is TRBV12-3 or TRBV12-4 and J usage is TRBJ2-5; no firm D call. The sample consisted of PBMCs, taken before the yellow fever booster vaccination. CDR3 bases: TGTGCCAGCAGTTTAGCGCTGGGCCTCGGGGAGACCCAGTACTTC. It is translated as CASSLALGLGETQYF.